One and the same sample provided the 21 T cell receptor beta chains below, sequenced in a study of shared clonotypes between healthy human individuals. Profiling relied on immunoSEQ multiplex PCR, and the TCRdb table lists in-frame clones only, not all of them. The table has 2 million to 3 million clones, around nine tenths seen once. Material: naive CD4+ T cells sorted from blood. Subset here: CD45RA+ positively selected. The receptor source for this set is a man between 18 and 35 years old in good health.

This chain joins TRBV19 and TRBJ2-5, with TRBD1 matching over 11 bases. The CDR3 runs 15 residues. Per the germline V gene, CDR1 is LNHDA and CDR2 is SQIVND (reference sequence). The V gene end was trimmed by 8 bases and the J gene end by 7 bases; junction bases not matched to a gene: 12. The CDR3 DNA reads TGTGCCAGTGGCAGAACGGGACAGGGGGTACGGACCCAGTACTTC. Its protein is CASGRTGQGVRTQYF.

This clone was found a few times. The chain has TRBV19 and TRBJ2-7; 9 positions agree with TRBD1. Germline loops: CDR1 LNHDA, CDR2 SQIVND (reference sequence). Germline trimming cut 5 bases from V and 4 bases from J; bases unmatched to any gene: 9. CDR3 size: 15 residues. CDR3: CASSEPGTGRYEQYF. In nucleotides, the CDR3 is TGTGCCAGTAGTGAACCCGGGACAGGGAGATACGAGCAGTACTTC.

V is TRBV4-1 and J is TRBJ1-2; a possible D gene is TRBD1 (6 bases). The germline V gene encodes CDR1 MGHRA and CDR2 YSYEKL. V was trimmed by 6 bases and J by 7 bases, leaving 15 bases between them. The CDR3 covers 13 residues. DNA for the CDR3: TGCGCCAGCAGGGCAACAGGGAAGTCTGGCTACACCTTC. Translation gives CASRATGKSGYTF.

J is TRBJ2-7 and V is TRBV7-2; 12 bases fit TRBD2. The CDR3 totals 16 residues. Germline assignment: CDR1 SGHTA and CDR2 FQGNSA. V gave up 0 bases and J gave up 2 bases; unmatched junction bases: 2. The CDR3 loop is CASSLARLAGAYEQYF. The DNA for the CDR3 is TGTGCCAGCAGCTTAGCCCGACTAGCGGGAGCCTACGAGCAGTACTTC.

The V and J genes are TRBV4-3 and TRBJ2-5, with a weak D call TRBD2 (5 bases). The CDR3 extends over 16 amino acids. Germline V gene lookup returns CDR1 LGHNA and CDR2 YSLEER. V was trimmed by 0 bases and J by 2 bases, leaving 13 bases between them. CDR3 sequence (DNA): TGCGCCAGCAGCCAAGATGGAGGAGGTAGACAAGAGACCCAGTACTTC. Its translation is CASSQDGGGRQETQYF.

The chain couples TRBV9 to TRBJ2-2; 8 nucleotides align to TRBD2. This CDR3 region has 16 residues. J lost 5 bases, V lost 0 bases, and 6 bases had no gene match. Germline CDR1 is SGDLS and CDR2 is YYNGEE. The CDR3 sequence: CASSVGLLAGTGELFF. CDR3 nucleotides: TGTGCCAGCAGCGTAGGCCTATTAGCGGGAACCGGGGAGCTGTTTTTT.

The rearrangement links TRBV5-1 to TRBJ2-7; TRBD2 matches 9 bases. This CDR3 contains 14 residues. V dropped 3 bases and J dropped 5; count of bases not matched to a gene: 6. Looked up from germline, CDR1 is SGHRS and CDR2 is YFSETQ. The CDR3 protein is CASSSLAGFDEQYF. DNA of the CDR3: TGCGCCAGCAGCTCGCTAGCGGGATTCGACGAGCAGTACTTC.

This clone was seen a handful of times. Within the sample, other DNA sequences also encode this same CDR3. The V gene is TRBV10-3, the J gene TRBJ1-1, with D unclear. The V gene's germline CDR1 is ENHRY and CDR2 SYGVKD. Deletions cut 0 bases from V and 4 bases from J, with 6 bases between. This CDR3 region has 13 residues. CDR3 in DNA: TGTGCCATCAGTGAGTCGAGTGTCACTGAAGCTTTCTTT. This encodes CAISESSVTEAFF.

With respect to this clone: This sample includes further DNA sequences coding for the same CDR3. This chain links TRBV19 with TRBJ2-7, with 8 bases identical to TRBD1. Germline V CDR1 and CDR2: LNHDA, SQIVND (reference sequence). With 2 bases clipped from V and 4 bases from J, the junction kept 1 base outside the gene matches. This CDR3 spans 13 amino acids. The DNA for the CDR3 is TGTGCCAGTAGTATACAGGGGGCTTACGAGCAGTACTTC. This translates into CASSIQGAYEQYF. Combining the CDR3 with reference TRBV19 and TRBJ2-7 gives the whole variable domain DGGITQSPKYLFRKEGQNVTLSCEQNLNHDAMYWYRQDPGQGLRLIYYSQIVNDFQKGDIAEGYSVSREKKESFPLTVTSAQKNPTAFYLCASSIQGAYEQYFGPGTRLTVT.

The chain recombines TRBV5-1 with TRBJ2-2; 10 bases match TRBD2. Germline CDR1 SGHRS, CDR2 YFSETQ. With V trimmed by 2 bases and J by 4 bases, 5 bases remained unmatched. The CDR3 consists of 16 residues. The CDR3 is CASSLSTSGVTGELFF. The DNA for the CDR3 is TGCGCCAGCAGCTTATCCACTAGCGGGGTCACCGGGGAGCTGTTTTTT.

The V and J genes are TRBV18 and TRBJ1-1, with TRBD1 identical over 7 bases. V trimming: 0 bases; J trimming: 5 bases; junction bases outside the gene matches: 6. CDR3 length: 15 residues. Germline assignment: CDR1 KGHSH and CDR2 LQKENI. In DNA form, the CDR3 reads TGTGCCAGCTCACCACCGTCAGGGGGTGGGACTGAAGCTTTCTTT. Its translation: CASSPPSGGGTEAFF.

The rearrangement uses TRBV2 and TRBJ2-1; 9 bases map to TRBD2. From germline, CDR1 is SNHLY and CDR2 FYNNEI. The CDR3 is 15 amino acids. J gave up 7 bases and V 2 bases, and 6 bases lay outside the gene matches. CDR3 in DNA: TGTGCCAGCAGTGAATTGGCTAGCGGGATTAATGAGCAGTTCTTC. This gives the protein CASSELASGINEQFF.

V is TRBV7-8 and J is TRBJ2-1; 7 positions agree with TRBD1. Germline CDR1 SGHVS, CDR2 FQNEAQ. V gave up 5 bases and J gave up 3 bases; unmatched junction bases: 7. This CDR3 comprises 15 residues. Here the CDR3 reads CASSRQGLHYNEQFF. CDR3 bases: TGTGCCAGCAGCCGACAGGGCCTTCACTACAATGAGCAGTTCTTC. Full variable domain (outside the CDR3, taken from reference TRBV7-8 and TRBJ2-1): GAGVSQSPRYKVAKRGQDVALRCDPISGHVSLFWYQQALGQGPEFLTYFQNEAQLDKSGLPSDRFFAERPEGSVSTLKIQRTQQEDSAVYLCASSRQGLHYNEQFFGPGTRLTVL.

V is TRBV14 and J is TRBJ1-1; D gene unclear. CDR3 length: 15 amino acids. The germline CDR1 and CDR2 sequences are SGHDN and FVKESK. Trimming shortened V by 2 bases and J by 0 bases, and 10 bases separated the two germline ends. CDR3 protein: CASSQSPGLNTEAFF. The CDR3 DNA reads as TGTGCCAGCAGCCAATCTCCAGGCTTGAACACTGAAGCTTTCTTT. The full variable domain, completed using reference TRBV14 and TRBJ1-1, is EAGVTQFPSHSVIEKGQTVTLRCDPISGHDNLYWYRRVMGKEIKFLLHFVKESKQDESGMPNNRFLAERTGGTYSTLKVQPAELEDSGVYFCASSQSPGLNTEAFFGQGTRLTVV.

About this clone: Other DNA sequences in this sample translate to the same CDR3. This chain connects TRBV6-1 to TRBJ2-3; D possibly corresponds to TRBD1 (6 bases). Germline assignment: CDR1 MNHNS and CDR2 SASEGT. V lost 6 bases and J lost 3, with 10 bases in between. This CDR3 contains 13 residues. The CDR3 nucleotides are TGTGCCAGCAGACAGGGCGGGACAGATACGCAGTATTTT. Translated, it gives CASRQGGTDTQYF.

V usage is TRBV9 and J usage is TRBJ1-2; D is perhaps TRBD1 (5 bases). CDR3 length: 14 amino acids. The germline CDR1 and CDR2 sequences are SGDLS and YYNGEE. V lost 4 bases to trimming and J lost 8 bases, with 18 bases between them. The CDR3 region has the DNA TGTGCCAGCAGCACGTCACAGGAGGCCCTGGGCTACACCTTC. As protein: CASSTSQEALGYTF.

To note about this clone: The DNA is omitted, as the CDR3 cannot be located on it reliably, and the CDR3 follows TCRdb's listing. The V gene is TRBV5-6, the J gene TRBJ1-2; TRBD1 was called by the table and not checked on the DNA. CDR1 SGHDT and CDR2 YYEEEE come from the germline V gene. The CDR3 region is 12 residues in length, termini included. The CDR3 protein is CASGVGGGAHTF.

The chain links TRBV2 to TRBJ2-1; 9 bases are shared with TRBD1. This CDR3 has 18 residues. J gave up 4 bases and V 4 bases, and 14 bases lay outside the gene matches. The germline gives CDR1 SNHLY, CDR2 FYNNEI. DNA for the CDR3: TGTGCCAGCAGTGGGAACATGATAGACAGGGGGGGTTACAATGAGCAGTTCTTC. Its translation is CASSGNMIDRGGYNEQFF.

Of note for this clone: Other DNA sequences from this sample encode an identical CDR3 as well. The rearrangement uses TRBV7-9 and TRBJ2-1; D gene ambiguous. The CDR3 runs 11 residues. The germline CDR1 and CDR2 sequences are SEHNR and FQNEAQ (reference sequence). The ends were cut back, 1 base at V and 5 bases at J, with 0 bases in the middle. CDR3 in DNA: TGTGCCAGCAGCTTAGACAATGAGCAGTTCTTC. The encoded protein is CASSLDNEQFF.

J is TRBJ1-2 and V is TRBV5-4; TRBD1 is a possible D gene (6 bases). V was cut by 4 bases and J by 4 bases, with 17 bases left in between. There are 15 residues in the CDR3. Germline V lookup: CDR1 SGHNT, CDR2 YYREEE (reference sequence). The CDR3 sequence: CASSTMTGGVYGYTF. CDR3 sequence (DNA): TGTGCCAGCAGCACAATGACAGGCGGGGTCTATGGCTACACCTTC.

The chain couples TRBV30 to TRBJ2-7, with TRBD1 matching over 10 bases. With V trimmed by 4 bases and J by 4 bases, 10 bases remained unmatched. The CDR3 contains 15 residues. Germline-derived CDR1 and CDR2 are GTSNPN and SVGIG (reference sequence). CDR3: CAWNLPGQGFYEQYF. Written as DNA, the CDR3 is TGTGCCTGGAACTTGCCGGGACAGGGGTTTTACGAGCAGTACTTC.